Following are 9 T cell receptor beta chains from one sample sequenced in a study of cytomegalovirus exposure and HLA in healthy donors. The PCR used 60 Vbeta and 13 Jbeta primers. Libraries were prepared by immunoSEQ multiplex PCR; TCRdb keeps only in-frame clonotypes and omits some of them. This sample has 110,000 to 150,000 clones; 68% occur once, and the top ten carry about 4.5%. The sequenced sample consisted of PBMCs. These receptors were taken from a man aged 55-75 years in good health and CMV-seronegative.

The V gene is TRBV10-2, the J gene TRBJ1-2, with D hard to call. In germline, CDR1 is WSHSY, CDR2 SAAADI. The length of the CDR3 is 14 residues. V dropped 0 bases and J dropped 7 bases, with 12 bases sitting between them. Here the CDR3 DNA reads TGCGCCAGCAGTGAGTCTGGGGAGGACTCTGGCTACACCTTC. Its translation is CASSESGEDSGYTF.

The V call is TRBV4-3, the J call TRBJ2-7; D might be TRBD1 (5 bases). Trimming removed 0 bases from V and 7 bases from J, with 13 bases in between. The CDR3 contains 14 residues. Germline V gives CDR1 LGHNA, CDR2 YSLEER. CDR3 in amino acids: CASSQDSGSREQYF. As DNA, the CDR3 is TGCGCCAGCAGCCAAGATTCAGGGTCGCGGGAGCAGTACTTC.

V gene TRBV29-1 combines with J gene TRBJ2-7; 11 bases match TRBD1. There are 16 residues in the CDR3. V shed 0 bases, J shed 5 bases, and the junction held 9 bases outside the gene matches. Germline assignment: CDR1 SQVTM and CDR2 ANQGSEA. CDR3 in DNA: TGCAGCGTTGAAGAAGTAGGGACAGGGGGTGGGAACGAGCAGTACTTC. Its protein product is CSVEEVGTGGGNEQYF.

The V call is TRBV30, the J call TRBJ1-4; the match to TRBD1 covers 9 bases. The CDR3 consists of 15 residues. Losses at the gene ends were 7 bases for V and 0 bases for J; bases not matched to a gene: 6. Germline V lookup: CDR1 GTSNPN, CDR2 SVGIG (reference sequence). CDR3 DNA sequence: TGTGCCTTCGGACAGGGGCTGACAACTAATGAAAAACTGTTTTTT. Protein: CAFGQGLTTNEKLFF. The full variable domain, with the rest looked up from reference TRBV30 and TRBJ1-4, is SQTIHQWPATLVQPVGSPLSLECTVEGTSNPNLYWYRQAAGRGLQLLFYSVGIGQISSEVPQNLSASRPQDRQFILSSKKLLLSDSGFYLCAFGQGLTTNEKLFFGSGTQLSVL.

This clone was found once. The CDR3 sequence is CASSLVGGRSYNEQFF. Written as DNA, the CDR3 is TGCGCCAGCAGCTTGGTAGGGGGACGCTCCTACAATGAGCAGTTCTTC. The J gene is TRBJ2-1, the V gene TRBV5-1, with TRBD1 as a possible D gene (6 bases). CDR3 size: 16 residues. The V gene lost 0 bases and the J gene lost 0 bases, with 10 bases spanning the gap. Germline CDR1 and CDR2: SGHRS and YFSETQ.

V is TRBV7-9 and J is TRBJ2-3; 10 bases are shared with TRBD2. Germline V gene sequence: CDR1 SEHNR, CDR2 FQNEAQ (reference sequence). Germline trimming cut 3 bases from V and 3 bases from J; bases unmatched to any gene: 6. The CDR3 spans 16 residues. The DNA of the CDR3 is TGTGCCAGCAGCTTGACTCCGGGACTAGCGACAGATACGCAGTATTTT. It codes for CASSLTPGLATDTQYF. Full variable domain (missing parts from reference TRBV7-9 and TRBJ2-3): DTGVSQNPRHKITKRGQNVTFRCDPISEHNRLYWYRQTLGQGPEFLTYFQNEAQLEKSRLLSDRFSAERPKGSFSTLEIQRTEQGDSAMYLCASSLTPGLATDTQYFGPGTRLTVL.

The gene calls are TRBV7-3 and TRBJ2-7; 9 bases are shared with TRBD2. This CDR3 region has 13 residues. The junction had 7 bases not matched to a gene; V was cut back by 7 bases and J by 6 bases. From germline, CDR1 is SGHTA and CDR2 FQGTGA. The CDR3 here is CASNTVTSGEQYF. The CDR3 region has the DNA TGTGCCAGCAACACCGTGACTAGCGGCGAGCAGTACTTC.

The DNA of the CDR3 is TGTGCCAGCAGTCTCGGACTAGCGGGTGGGGAGCAGTTCTTC. This codes for CASSLGLAGGEQFF. The chain employs TRBV6-4 and TRBJ2-1; 11 bases align to TRBD2. This CDR3 region has 14 residues. V gave up 5 bases and J gave up 10 bases; unmatched junction bases: 7. The germline gives CDR1 MRHNA, CDR2 SNTAGT.

The chain couples TRBV7-9 to TRBJ2-5, with D perhaps matching TRBD2 (5 bases). This CDR3 has 13 residues. V dropped 4 bases and J dropped 4 bases, with 10 bases sitting between them. CDR1 is SEHNR, CDR2 FQNEAQ, per germline (reference sequence). The CDR3: CASSYGETETQYF. CDR3 DNA: TGTGCCAGCAGCTATGGGGAGACAGAGACCCAGTACTTC.